The source of this TCR beta chain is a study of radiation and T cells in renal cell carcinoma. Background on the study: Nephrectomy followed 15 Gy stereotactic body radiation by 4 weeks.

Time point defined: baseline pretreatment blood. The treatment here: 15 Gy SBRT to primary tumor, nephrectomy 4 weeks later. Clear cell pathology was present in this patient's renal cell carcinoma. Here immunoSEQ multiplex PCR was the method, and the copy in TCRdb shows in-frame clones only, minus some. The data hold around 140,000 clones, with over 80% observed a single time. V lost 8 bases and J lost 5, with 15 bases in between. The CDR3 is made up of 13 amino acids. The germline gives CDR1 MDHEN, CDR2 SYDVKM. This TCR derives from a woman aged 50 to 60 with renal cell carcinoma. The sample consisted of blood, taken from a patient whose treatment included radiotherapy and nephrectomy. This chain joins TRBV28 and TRBJ1-1; no firm D call. The CDR3 spells CASRETGKTEAFF. CDR3 sequence (DNA): TGTGCCAGCCGCGAAACCGGGAAAACTGAAGCTTTCTTT.